This T cell receptor beta chain emerged from a study of blood T cell repertoires in COVID-19. Original handling: Counts of nucleated cells, estimated from reference gene primer amplification, were obtained. TCRdb's copy holds only in-frame clones and misses some; the assay was immunoSEQ multiplex PCR. The V and J calls and clone size were taken over from that table, and D and trimming were inferred from the DNA. Among about 120,000 clones listed, more than 80% were seen once. Per the germline V gene, CDR1 is MNHEY and CDR2 is SVGAGI. The CDR3 sequence is 14 residues long. V lost 4 bases and J lost 5; bases outside the gene matches: 5.

The source material was peripheral blood. The source is a woman aged 55-70 years with COVID-19, enrolled during active disease. The chain links TRBV6-5 to TRBJ1-5; 7 nucleotides match TRBD1. The CDR3 DNA is TGTGCCAGCAGTTTATACAGGGGTGATCAGCCCCAGCATTTT. Its translation is CASSLYRGDQPQHF.